A single sample is the source of the 27 T cell receptor beta chains below, sequenced in a study of T cell repertoires in cytomegalovirus infection. These receptors' antigens are unknown. TCRdb fed the reads into MiXCR, producing one record per CDR3 protein. The sample lists about 770,000 distinct CDR3 sequences; under 35% were seen once. The sequenced sample was cultured CD8+ T cells from PBMCs, obtained from culture after CMV antigen stimulation. The receptors come from a human donor in good health (CMV status not recorded). Some clones in this sample may be carry-over from other donors' samples.

This clonotype occurred a few times. The rearrangement joins TRBV5-1 to TRBJ2-5; no reliable D call. The CDR3 is 17 amino acids. The V end was cut by 4 bases, the J end by 5 bases, with 24 bases between. Germline V lookup: CDR1 SGHRS, CDR2 YFSETQ. The CDR3 is CASSPRQWMTSGETQYF. CDR3 nucleotide sequence: TGCGCCAGCAGCCCGAGACAATGGATGACTTCTGGGGAGACCCAGTACTTC.

Many counts were recorded for this clonotype. The chain combines TRBV27 with TRBJ2-2; unclear D gene. Trimming took off 6 bases at V and 2 bases at J, with 4 bases between the two ends. Germline V gene sequence: CDR1 MNHEY, CDR2 SMNVEV (reference sequence). CDR3 length: 12 amino acids. CDR3 residues: CASSFNTGELFF. DNA for the CDR3: TGTGCCAGCAGCTTCAACACCGGGGAGCTGTTTTTT.

This sequence joins TRBV7-8 and TRBJ1-2; D gene unclear. Germline-derived CDR1 and CDR2 are SGHVS and FQNEAQ. V lost 2 bases and J 5 bases, leaving 6 bases between the germline ends. The CDR3 covers 12 residues. The DNA for the CDR3 is TGTGCCAGCAGCTTAAGGGATTATGGCTACACCTTC. Translated, it gives CASSLRDYGYTF.

The chain employs TRBV5-6 and TRBJ1-1; 9 nucleotides line up with TRBD1. V lost 4 bases, J lost 4 bases, and 14 bases stayed unmatched. Germline values: CDR1 SGHDT, CDR2 YYEEEE. The CDR3 is 17 amino acids. CDR3 DNA sequence: TGTGCCAGCAGCCCTCTGGACAGGGGACTAAGGGGCACTGAAGCTTTCTTT. Its translation is CASSPLDRGLRGTEAFF.

This chain uses TRBV4-1 with TRBJ2-7, with D maybe TRBD2 (5 bases). Trimming stripped 1 base from V and 2 bases from J, with 12 bases between. Per the germline V gene, CDR1 is MGHRA and CDR2 is YSYEKL. The CDR3 sequence is 15 residues long. Written as DNA, the CDR3 is TGCGCCAGCAGCCAAGGGGAAGCGGAGGCCTACGAGCAGTACTTC. As protein: CASSQGEAEAYEQYF.

The J gene is TRBJ1-1, the V gene TRBV19; TRBD1 is a possible D gene (6 bases). The CDR3 loop spans 14 amino acids. V shed 5 bases and J shed 5 bases, with 15 bases lying between them. From germline, CDR1 is LNHDA and CDR2 SQIVND (reference sequence). In DNA form, the CDR3 reads TGTGCCAGTAGTCCAGGGGCCGTAACGACTGAAGCTTTCTTT. Its protein product is CASSPGAVTTEAFF. The entire variable domain, with the rest obtained from reference TRBV19 and TRBJ1-1, is as follows: DGGITQSPKYLFRKEGQNVTLSCEQNLNHDAMYWYRQDPGQGLRLIYYSQIVNDFQKGDIAEGYSVSREKKESFPLTVTSAQKNPTAFYLCASSPGAVTTEAFFGQGTRLTVV.

This clonotype was seen a handful of times. The chain joins TRBV19 to TRBJ2-7; no clear D gene. Between the trimmed V and J ends, which lost 5 bases and 3 bases, there was a span of 14 bases. This CDR3 region has 14 residues. Germline CDR1 LNHDA, CDR2 SQIVND (reference sequence). CDR3 nucleotides: TGTGCCAGTAGTCCAAGCATAGATTTCTACGAGCAGTACGTC. Amino acids: CASSPSIDFYEQYV.

The sample holds many counts of this clonotype. The V and J genes are TRBV7-6 and TRBJ2-3; 10 bases map to TRBD1. The CDR3 is 14 amino acids. V shed 4 bases and J 4 bases; nucleotides not matched to a gene: 2. Germline V CDR1 and CDR2: SGHVS, FNYEAQ. Here the CDR3 DNA reads TGTGCCAGCAGCTCGGGACAGGGGTCAGATACGCAGTATTTT. It codes for CASSSGQGSDTQYF.

The chain combines TRBV11-1 with TRBJ2-1, with D unresolved. CDR1 and CDR2 from the germline V gene are SGHAT and FQDESV (reference sequence). V lost 4 bases and J 6 bases, leaving 10 bases between the germline ends. There are 13 residues in the CDR3. The CDR3 protein is CASSSKVINEQFF. In DNA, the CDR3 is TGTGCCAGCAGCTCGAAGGTAATCAATGAGCAGTTCTTC.

This clonotype turned up a few times. The V gene is TRBV7-3, the J gene TRBJ1-1, with D possibly matching TRBD1 (6 bases). V was clipped by 1 base and J by 0 bases, with 27 bases between them. The CDR3 length is 21 residues. Germline V gene sequence: CDR1 SGHTA, CDR2 FQGTGA. The CDR3 DNA is TGTGCCAGCAGCTTAAGGGGACGAGACAGGACCCGCCGGGCCTTGAACACTGAAGCTTTCTTT. Translating it yields CASSLRGRDRTRRALNTEAFF.

This clonotype has at least ten counts. This rearrangement joins TRBV4-1 to TRBJ1-5; D is undetermined. This CDR3 is 15 amino acids long. In germline, CDR1 is MGHRA, CDR2 YSYEKL. The germline V and J ends were trimmed by 0 bases and 1 base, with 7 bases remaining between them. The chain's CDR3 is CASSQDWSSNQPQHF. CDR3 nucleotides: TGCGCCAGCAGCCAAGATTGGTCGAGCAATCAGCCCCAGCATTTT.

The chain employs TRBV7-9 and TRBJ2-3; possibly TRBD1 or TRBD2 for D (5 bases each). CDR3 length: 14 amino acids. The germline gives CDR1 SEHNR, CDR2 FQNEAQ (reference sequence). Trimming took 5 bases from V and 4 from J, leaving 13 bases between them. The CDR3: CASSRGTTADTQYF. As DNA, the CDR3 is TGTGCCAGCAGCCGAGGGACCACGGCAGATACGCAGTATTTT.

In this sample, this clonotype turned up a few times. The J gene is TRBJ1-5, the V gene TRBV19, with TRBD1 identical over 10 bases. The V and J ends lost 6 bases and 0 bases, in that order; junction bases with no gene match: 8. Germline CDR1 LNHDA, CDR2 SQIVND (reference sequence). The CDR3 is made up of 17 amino acids. The CDR3 loop reads CASRVGQGMYSNQPQHF. As DNA, the CDR3 is TGTGCCAGTAGGGTGGGACAGGGGATGTATAGCAATCAGCCCCAGCATTTT.

The chain uses TRBV4-1 and TRBJ1-5; TRBD1 agrees at 7 bases. The CDR3 runs to 16 residues. CDR1 and CDR2 from the germline V gene are MGHRA and YSYEKL. V lost 1 base, J lost 1 base, and 4 bases stayed unmatched. CDR3 nucleotides: TGCGCCAGCAGCCAAGTCCAGGGGGGGAGCAATCAGCCCCAGCATTTT. It encodes CASSQVQGGSNQPQHF.

This clonotype was counted a few times. The chain couples TRBV7-9 to TRBJ1-5, with D possibly being TRBD1 (6 bases). The CDR3 sequence is 14 residues long. V was clipped by 5 bases and J by 3 bases, with 11 bases between them. CDR1 and CDR2 (germline): SEHNR, FQNEAQ (reference sequence). Here the CDR3 DNA reads TGTGCCAGCAGCATGGGACACTTCAATCAGCCCCAGCATTTT. It codes for CASSMGHFNQPQHF.

This clonotype was recorded many times. The CDR3 here is CASSPRQGLSYNSPLHF. In nucleotides, the CDR3 is TGCGCCAGCAGCCCGAGACAGGGACTTTCCTATAATTCACCCCTCCACTTT. The chain combines TRBV4-1 with TRBJ1-6, with 7 bases fitting TRBD1. Per germline, CDR1 MGHRA and CDR2 YSYEKL. Losses at the gene ends were 4 bases for V and 1 base for J; bases not matched to a gene: 7. CDR3 length: 17 amino acids.

V and J are TRBV5-4 and TRBJ2-2; D ambiguous. The V gene lost 6 bases and the J gene lost 4 bases, with 4 bases spanning the gap. Germline V lookup: CDR1 SGHNT, CDR2 YYREEE (reference sequence). The CDR3 sequence is 11 residues long. As DNA, the CDR3 is TGTGCCAGCATCAGCACCGGGGAGCTGTTTTTT. Translating it yields CASISTGELFF. The variable domain in full, with the rest retrieved from reference TRBV5-4 and TRBJ2-2, is ETGVTQSPTHLIKTRGQQVTLRCSSQSGHNTVSWYQQALGQGPQFIFQYYREEENGRGNFPPRFSGLQFPNYSSELNVNALELDDSALYLCASISTGELFFGEGSRLTVL.

The V and J genes are TRBV24-1 and TRBJ1-5; D is perhaps TRBD1 (5 bases). The CDR3 totals 14 residues. Trimming left V 3 bases short and J 5 bases short, with 10 bases between. The germline V gene has CDR1 KGHDR and CDR2 SFDVKD. The CDR3 reads CATSDPQGDQPQHF. The CDR3 DNA reads TGTGCCACCAGTGATCCCCAGGGAGATCAGCCCCAGCATTTT.

The V gene is TRBV7-9, the J gene TRBJ1-1; D is unresolved. Germline V gives CDR1 SEHNR, CDR2 FQNEAQ (reference sequence). V was cut by 3 bases and J by 7 bases, with 6 bases left in between. This CDR3 region has 11 residues. The CDR3 nucleotides are TGTGCCAGCAGCTTCTCACTTGAAGCTTTCTTT. Its protein product is CASSFSLEAFF.

The genes are TRBV12-3 or TRBV12-4 and TRBJ1-1; possibly TRBD1 for D (6 bases). Deletions cut 1 base from V and 7 bases from J, with 19 bases between. The CDR3 is 16 amino acids. The DNA of the CDR3 is TGTGCCAGCAGTTTAGTGCAGGCCAGGGGATTCGGTGAAGCTTTCTTT. Translation: CASSLVQARGFGEAFF.

This chain connects TRBV29-1 to TRBJ1-1, with D possibly being TRBD1 (6 bases). With 6 bases removed from V and 1 base from J, the gap between germline ends came to 9 bases. The CDR3 covers 12 residues. The germline CDR1 and CDR2 sequences are SQVTM and ANQGSEA. This chain's CDR3 is CSVLTGNTEAFF. The CDR3 region has the DNA TGCAGCGTACTGACAGGGAACACTGAAGCTTTCTTT. Complete variable domain (other parts from reference TRBV29-1 and TRBJ1-1): SAVISQKPSRDICQRGTSLTIQCQVDSQVTMMFWYRQQPGQSLTLIATANQGSEATYESGFVIDKFPISRPNLTFSTLTVSNMSPEDSSIYLCSVLTGNTEAFFGQGTRLTVV.

This sequence joins TRBV4-2 and TRBJ1-2, with no clear D. Germline CDR1 reads LGHNA; CDR2 reads YNFKEQ. Trimming cost V 3 bases and J 8 bases, with 13 bases left between them. The CDR3 runs 13 residues. In DNA form, the CDR3 reads TGTGCCAGCAGCCAGGGGAAACTATGGGGCTACACCTTC. It codes for CASSQGKLWGYTF.

The chain employs TRBV6-2 or TRBV6-3 and TRBJ1-2; TRBD1 matches at 10 bases. This CDR3 has 17 residues. Looked up from germline, CDR1 is MNHEY and CDR2 is SVGEGT. The junction had 13 bases not matched to a gene; V was cut back by 4 bases and J by 5 bases. The CDR3 is CASSSDLGTGVRYGYTF. The CDR3 DNA is TGTGCCAGCAGTTCTGACTTGGGGACAGGGGTGAGGTATGGCTACACCTTC.

The gene calls are TRBV19 and TRBJ1-2, with D uncertain. The germline gives CDR1 LNHDA, CDR2 SQIVND (reference sequence). V gave up 7 bases and J gave up 3 bases, with 15 bases separating them. This CDR3 region has 14 residues. CDR3 nucleotides: TGTGCCAGTAAAAAATCTGGCAACTACTATGGCTACACCTTC. Translation gives CASKKSGNYYGYTF.

A few counts support this clonotype. The V call is TRBV7-9, the J call TRBJ1-4; no clear D gene. There are 16 residues in the CDR3. Germline loops: CDR1 SEHNR, CDR2 FQNEAQ (reference sequence). V was trimmed by 1 base and J by 0 bases, leaving 9 bases between them. The CDR3 DNA sequence: TGTGCCAGCAGCTTAGTGACTGATTCAACTAATGAAAAACTGTTTTTT. It yields the protein CASSLVTDSTNEKLFF.

The V and J genes are TRBV6-2 or TRBV6-3 and TRBJ2-7; 7 bases agree with TRBD2. The CDR3 has 14 residues. Germline values: CDR1 MNHEY, CDR2 SVGEGT. J gave up 3 bases and V 0 bases, and 2 bases lay outside the gene matches. In DNA form, the CDR3 reads TGTGCCAGCAGTTACTCGTCTAGCGGCTACGAGCAGTACGTC. It is translated as CASSYSSSGYEQYV.

The chain carries TRBV5-6 and TRBJ1-4, with 7 bases matching TRBD1. In germline, CDR1 is SGHDT, CDR2 YYEEEE. The V gene end was trimmed by 4 bases and the J gene end by 5 bases; junction bases not matched to a gene: 8. CDR3 length: 15 residues. The CDR3, as DNA: TGTGCCAGCAGCCGAGGGACAGAAGCAAATGAAAAACTGTTTTTT. It translates to CASSRGTEANEKLFF.